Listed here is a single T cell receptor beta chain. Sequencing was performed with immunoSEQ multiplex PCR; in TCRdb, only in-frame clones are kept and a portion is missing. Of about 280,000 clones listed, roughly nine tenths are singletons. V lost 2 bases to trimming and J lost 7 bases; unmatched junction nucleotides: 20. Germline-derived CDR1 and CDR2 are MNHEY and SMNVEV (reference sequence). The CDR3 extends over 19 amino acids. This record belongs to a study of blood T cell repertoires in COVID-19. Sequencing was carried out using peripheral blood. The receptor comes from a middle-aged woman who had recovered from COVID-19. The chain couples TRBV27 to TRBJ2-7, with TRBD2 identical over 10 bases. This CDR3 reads CASSLEPPSLAGTTGEQYF. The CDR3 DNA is TGTGCCAGCAGTTTAGAGCCCCCCTCACTAGCGGGAACTACGGGAGAGCAGTACTTC.